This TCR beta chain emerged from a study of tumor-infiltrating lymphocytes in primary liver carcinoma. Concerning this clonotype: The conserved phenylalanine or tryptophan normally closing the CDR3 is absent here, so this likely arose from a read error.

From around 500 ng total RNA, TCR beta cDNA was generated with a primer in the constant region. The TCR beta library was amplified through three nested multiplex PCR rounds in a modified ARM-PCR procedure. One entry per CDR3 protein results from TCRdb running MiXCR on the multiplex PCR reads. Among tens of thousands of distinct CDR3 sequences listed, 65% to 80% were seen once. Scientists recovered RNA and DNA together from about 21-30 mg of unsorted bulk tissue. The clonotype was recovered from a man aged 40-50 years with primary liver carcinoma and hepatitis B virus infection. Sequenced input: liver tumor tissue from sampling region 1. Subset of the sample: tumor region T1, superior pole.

The CDR3 nucleotides read TGCAGCGTCGCAACAGGGGCCCAAATGAACACTGAAGCTTTCTTA. As protein: CSVATGAQMNTEAFL. J is TRBJ1-1 and V is TRBV29-1, with 7 nucleotides matching TRBD1. There are 15 residues in the CDR3. CDR1 SQVTM and CDR2 ANQGSEA come from the germline V gene. Unmatched junction bases numbered 10, after V lost 6 bases and J lost 0 bases.